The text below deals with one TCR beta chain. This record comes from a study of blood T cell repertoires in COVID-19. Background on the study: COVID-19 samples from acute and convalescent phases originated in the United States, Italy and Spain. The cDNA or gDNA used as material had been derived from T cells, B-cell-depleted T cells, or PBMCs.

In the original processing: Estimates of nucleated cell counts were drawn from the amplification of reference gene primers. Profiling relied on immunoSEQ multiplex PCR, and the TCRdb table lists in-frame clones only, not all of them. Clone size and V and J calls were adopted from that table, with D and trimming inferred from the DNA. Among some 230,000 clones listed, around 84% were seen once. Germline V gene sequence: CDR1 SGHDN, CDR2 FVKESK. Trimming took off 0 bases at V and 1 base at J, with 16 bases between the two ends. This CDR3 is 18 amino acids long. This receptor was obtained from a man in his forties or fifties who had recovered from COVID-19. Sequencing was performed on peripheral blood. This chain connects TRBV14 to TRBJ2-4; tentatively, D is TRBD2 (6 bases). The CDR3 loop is CASSQDVGTAWAKNIQYF. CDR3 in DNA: TGTGCCAGCAGCCAAGATGTCGGGACTGCCTGGGCCAAAAACATTCAGTACTTC.